A single sample is the source of the 13 T cell receptor beta chains below, sequenced in a study of T cell responses to AZD1222 COVID-19 vaccine. Generated by immunoSEQ multiplex PCR, the TCRdb table keeps only in-frame clones and is missing some. The sample holds around 150,000 clones, roughly 93% seen once. Sequencing used peripheral blood, obtained 28 days after the second AZD1222 dose. The source is an adult who received the AZD1222 COVID-19 vaccine.

The genes are TRBV20-1 and TRBJ1-1, with 7 bases aligning to TRBD1. Losses at the gene ends were 3 bases for V and 1 base for J; bases not matched to a gene: 8. This CDR3 comprises 15 residues. CDR1 DFQATT and CDR2 SNEGSKA come from the germline V gene (reference sequence). DNA for the CDR3: TGCAGTGCTAGTCGGGCCGGGACAGCGAACACTGAAGCTTTCTTT. Encoded protein: CSASRAGTANTEAFF.

Notes on this clone: This CDR3 is also generated by other DNA sequences in the sample. The chain carries TRBV7-2 and TRBJ1-2, with a possible D match to TRBD1 (6 bases). The CDR3 consists of 15 residues. Germline V gene sequence: CDR1 SGHTA, CDR2 FQGNSA. Trimming shortened V by 1 base and J by 1 base, and 10 bases separated the two germline ends. CDR3 in amino acids: CASSLGPDSNYGYTF. The DNA for the CDR3 is TGTGCCAGCAGCTTAGGCCCGGACAGTAACTATGGCTACACCTTC.

The V and J genes are TRBV7-9 and TRBJ1-2, with a possible D match to TRBD1 (5 bases). The CDR3 runs to 14 residues. The V gene's germline CDR1 is SEHNR and CDR2 FQNEAQ (reference sequence). The V end was cut by 4 bases, the J end by 6 bases, with 15 bases between. CDR3 nucleotide sequence: TGTGCCAGCAGCTCGATCCTACAGGTGGATGGCTACACCTTC. Encoded protein: CASSSILQVDGYTF.

This chain links TRBV6-5 with TRBJ1-2; D gene unclear. Trimming left V 1 base short and J 6 bases short, with 6 bases between. The CDR3 has 12 residues. Germline V gene lookup returns CDR1 MNHEY and CDR2 SVGAGI. The CDR3 reads CASSYWGNGYTF. The DNA of the CDR3 is TGTGCCAGCAGTTACTGGGGAAATGGCTACACCTTC.

The chain carries TRBV7-8 and TRBJ2-1; 7 bases match TRBD2. Germline loops: CDR1 SGHVS, CDR2 FQNEAQ. The CDR3 has 14 amino acids. Trimming took 0 bases from V and 8 from J; bases not matched to a gene: 4. The chain's CDR3 is CASSLAGTTHEQFF. The CDR3 DNA is TGTGCCAGCAGCTTAGCGGGGACTACTCATGAGCAGTTCTTC.

The chain uses TRBV25-1 and TRBJ1-1; D call uncertain. V dropped 6 bases and J dropped 10 bases, with 15 bases sitting between them. The germline gives CDR1 MGHDK, CDR2 SYGVNS. The length of the CDR3 is 12 residues. CDR3 DNA: TGTGCCAGCAGAGCTCCGGTCGGAAGAGCTTTCTTT. It translates to CASRAPVGRAFF.

This clone was detected a few times. This chain uses TRBV7-2 with TRBJ1-2, with D unclear. The germline V and J ends were trimmed by 5 bases and 7 bases, with 20 bases remaining between them. Germline V gene lookup returns CDR1 SGHTA and CDR2 FQGNSA. The CDR3 sequence is 15 residues long. The CDR3 DNA reads TGTGCCAGCAGCCCCAGGACGGGCACACTTGCTGGCTACACCTTC. It codes for CASSPRTGTLAGYTF. The entire variable domain, with the rest obtained from reference TRBV7-2 and TRBJ1-2, is as follows: GAGVSQSPSNKVTEKGKDVELRCDPISGHTALYWYRQSLGQGLEFLIYFQGNSAPDKSGLPSDRFSAERTGGSVSTLTIQRTQQEDSAVYLCASSPRTGTLAGYTFGSGTRLTVV.

This chain links TRBV12-3 or TRBV12-4 with TRBJ1-1, with D maybe TRBD1 (6 bases). V lost 6 bases and J lost 5, with 13 bases in between. The CDR3 consists of 13 residues. DNA for the CDR3: TGTGCCAGCAGCCCGACAGGCCCGACTGAAGCTTTCTTT. Translated, it gives CASSPTGPTEAFF.

V usage is TRBV5-1 and J usage is TRBJ1-1; D is ambiguous. CDR3 size: 11 residues. Trimming pared 0 bases from V and 7 bases from J, leaving 4 bases between. Germline CDR1 SGHRS, CDR2 YFSETQ. In DNA form, the CDR3 reads TGCGCCAGCAGCTTGGGGTATGAAGCTTTCTTT. Protein sequence: CASSLGYEAFF.

CDR3 nucleotides: TGTGCCAGCAGCTTAGTCTCCTATAATTCACCCCTCCACTTT. This gives the protein CASSLVSYNSPLHF. V usage is TRBV11-2 and J usage is TRBJ1-6; no reliable D call. The CDR3 runs to 14 residues. V was shortened by 1 base and J by 0 bases, with 1 base between the two germline ends. From germline, CDR1 is SGHAT and CDR2 FQNNGV.

The genes are TRBV5-8 and TRBJ1-5; TRBD1 might be the D (5 bases). CDR1 and CDR2 (germline): SGHTS, YDEGEE. The CDR3 has 17 amino acids. V was trimmed by 4 bases and J by 0 bases, leaving 17 bases between them. In nucleotides, the CDR3 is TGTGCCAGCAGCCAGGATTACGGGGGAAATAGCAATCAGCCCCAGCATTTT. It is translated as CASSQDYGGNSNQPQHF.

The rearrangement joins TRBV13 to TRBJ2-1; no reliable D call. Germline CDR1 and CDR2: PRHDT and FYEKMQ (reference sequence). CDR3 length: 15 residues. V was cut by 0 bases and J by 3 bases, with 9 bases left in between. Here the CDR3 reads CASSLGQGIYNEQFF. CDR3 bases: TGTGCCAGCAGCTTAGGGCAAGGTATCTACAATGAGCAGTTCTTC.

The chain couples TRBV7-8 to TRBJ2-1, with 8 bases fitting TRBD1. This CDR3 region has 15 residues. In germline, CDR1 is SGHVS, CDR2 FQNEAQ. Trimming took 4 bases from V and 0 from J; bases not matched to a gene: 2. The CDR3 loop is CASSSGTGSYNEQFF. In nucleotides, the CDR3 is TGTGCCAGCAGCTCAGGGACAGGCTCCTACAATGAGCAGTTCTTC.